The 30 T cell receptor beta chains below all came from one sample that was sequenced in a study of cytomegalovirus exposure and HLA in healthy donors. Both 60 Vbeta primers and 13 Jbeta primers went into the PCR. Using immunoSEQ multiplex PCR, the repertoire was profiled, and TCRdb retains in-frame clones only, with some absent. This table has 150,000 to 200,000 clones, roughly 70% appearing once. Specimen: PBMCs. Receptors were obtained from a male donor in good health and CMV-seronegative.

CDR3 amino acids: CAWSVQADYGYTF. In nucleotides, the CDR3 is TGTGCCTGGAGTGTACAGGCGGACTATGGCTACACCTTC. The J gene is TRBJ1-2, the V gene TRBV30; perhaps TRBD1 as D (5 bases). The CDR3 is 13 amino acids. Germline-derived CDR1 and CDR2 are GTSNPN and SVGIG (reference sequence). V shed 0 bases and J shed 3 bases, with 8 bases lying between them.

In DNA, the CDR3 is TGCGCCAGCAGCCAGGCTTCGACAGGGAACACTGAAGCTTTCTTT. Protein sequence: CASSQASTGNTEAFF. The rearrangement links TRBV4-3 to TRBJ1-1, with D maybe TRBD1 (6 bases). Trimming took off 3 bases at V and 1 base at J, with 12 bases between the two ends. In germline, CDR1 is LGHNA, CDR2 YSLEER. The CDR3 spans 15 residues.

The J gene is TRBJ2-1, the V gene TRBV7-9, with a tentative D call TRBD1 (5 bases). Per germline, CDR1 SEHNR and CDR2 FQNEAQ (reference sequence). V lost 2 bases and J 2 bases, leaving 10 bases between the germline ends. The CDR3 loop spans 15 amino acids. The CDR3 protein is CASSLQGFTYNEQFF. The CDR3 DNA is TGTGCCAGCAGCTTACAGGGTTTCACCTACAATGAGCAGTTCTTC.

This sequence joins TRBV19 and TRBJ2-7, with D uncertain. Germline CDR1 is LNHDA and CDR2 is SQIVND (reference sequence). This CDR3 is built from 14 residues. V was cut by 6 bases and J by 1 base, with 13 bases left in between. CDR3 residues: CASRPLLPSYEQYF. CDR3 sequence (DNA): TGTGCCAGTAGACCCCTTCTACCATCCTACGAGCAGTACTTC.

This clone was observed a handful of times. This chain links TRBV6-5 with TRBJ1-2; 7 bases line up with TRBD1. J gave up 8 bases and V 7 bases, and 4 bases lay outside the gene matches. Germline V lookup: CDR1 MNHEY, CDR2 SVGAGI. The CDR3 is made up of 11 amino acids. The CDR3 DNA is TGTGCCAGCAAAAACAGGGGCGGCTACACCTTC. It is translated as CASKNRGGYTF.

The J gene is TRBJ1-2, the V gene TRBV6-6; a weak D match, TRBD1 (6 bases). Trimming pared 0 bases from V and 6 bases from J, leaving 8 bases between. The CDR3 loop spans 13 amino acids. Germline CDR1 is MNHNY and CDR2 is SVGAGI (reference sequence). CDR3 coding DNA: TGTGCCAGCAGTTACTCTTACAGGGATGGCTACACCTTC. It encodes CASSYSYRDGYTF.

The chain combines TRBV4-1 with TRBJ1-5; 8 nucleotides match TRBD1. With V trimmed by 1 base and J by 1 base, 3 bases remained unmatched. The CDR3 totals 16 residues. Germline V gives CDR1 MGHRA, CDR2 YSYEKL. The CDR3 reads CASSQGDRRSNQPQHF. The DNA of the CDR3 is TGCGCCAGCAGCCAAGGGGACAGGAGGAGCAATCAGCCCCAGCATTTT.

As for this clone: The same CDR3 arises from other DNA sequences in this sample as well. The gene calls are TRBV19 and TRBJ1-5; D remains unclear. The CDR3 runs 13 residues. Germline V gene sequence: CDR1 LNHDA, CDR2 SQIVND (reference sequence). V gave up 1 base and J gave up 4 bases, with 5 bases separating them. The CDR3 DNA reads TGTGCCAGTAGTATAGCGGGGAATCAGCCCCAGCATTTT. Amino acids: CASSIAGNQPQHF. The full variable domain, rest sourced from reference TRBV19 and TRBJ1-5, is DGGITQSPKYLFRKEGQNVTLSCEQNLNHDAMYWYRQDPGQGLRLIYYSQIVNDFQKGDIAEGYSVSREKKESFPLTVTSAQKNPTAFYLCASSIAGNQPQHFGDGTRLSIL.

Only one count was recorded for this clone. The chain carries TRBV28 and TRBJ1-2; 10 bases fit TRBD1. J gave up 7 bases and V 2 bases, and 1 base lay outside the gene matches. CDR1 is MDHEN and CDR2 is SYDVKM in the germline V gene. CDR3 length equals 13 residues. For the CDR3, the DNA is TGTGCCAGCAGTTTAGGGACAGGGGTTGGCTACACCTTC. Amino acids: CASSLGTGVGYTF.

This chain connects TRBV27 to TRBJ2-1; 9 positions agree with TRBD2. Germline lookup yields CDR1 MNHEY and CDR2 SMNVEV (reference sequence). The J segment lost 2 bases and the V segment lost 5 bases, leaving 10 bases of the junction unmatched. The CDR3 loop spans 17 amino acids. CDR3 sequence (DNA): TGTGCCAGCAGTCTGACTTCAAGCGGGAGGACCTACAATGAGCAGTTCTTC. It codes for CASSLTSSGRTYNEQFF.

The CDR3 region has the DNA TGCGCCAGCAGCTTGGAACAGGCGGGGGAGACCCAGTACTTC. As protein: CASSLEQAGETQYF. This chain connects TRBV5-1 to TRBJ2-5, with D perhaps matching TRBD2 (6 bases). Germline lookup yields CDR1 SGHRS and CDR2 YFSETQ. The CDR3 contains 14 residues. Trimming took off 0 bases at V and 5 bases at J, with 11 bases between the two ends.

This clone was seen ten or more times. This chain connects TRBV11-3 to TRBJ2-1, with 8 bases lining up with TRBD2. CDR1 SGHNT and CDR2 YENEEA come from the germline V gene. The CDR3 is 13 amino acids. V dropped 5 bases and J dropped 10; count of bases not matched to a gene: 7. The chain's CDR3 is CASSKSGSGEQFF. CDR3 sequence (DNA): TGTGCCAGCAGCAAAAGCGGGAGTGGCGAGCAGTTCTTC.

The chain uses TRBV7-2 and TRBJ1-3; perhaps TRBD1 as D (5 bases). CDR1 and CDR2 (germline): SGHTA, FQGNSA. The CDR3 runs to 14 residues. V dropped 4 bases and J dropped 0 bases, with 7 bases sitting between them. The CDR3 DNA is TGTGCCAGCAGCTCAGGGTTCTCTGGAAACACCATATATTTT. This encodes CASSSGFSGNTIYF. Combining the CDR3 with reference TRBV7-2 and TRBJ1-3 gives the whole variable domain GAGVSQSPSNKVTEKGKDVELRCDPISGHTALYWYRQSLGQGLEFLIYFQGNSAPDKSGLPSDRFSAERTGGSVSTLTIQRTQQEDSAVYLCASSSGFSGNTIYFGEGSWLTVV.

J is TRBJ2-1 and V is TRBV29-1, with 8 nucleotides matching TRBD2. The V gene end was trimmed by 7 bases and the J gene end by 4 bases; junction bases not matched to a gene: 9. CDR3 size: 14 residues. The germline V gene has CDR1 SQVTM and CDR2 ANQGSEA. CDR3: CSARGASGYNEQFF. CDR3 sequence (DNA): TGCAGCGCCCGCGGGGCTAGCGGGTACAATGAGCAGTTCTTC.

In DNA, the CDR3 is TGTGCCAGCAGCTCCCCGGGAGATACGCAGTATTTT. Residues: CASSSPGDTQYF. The V and J genes are TRBV11-2 and TRBJ2-3, with unresolved D. There are 12 residues in the CDR3. CDR1 is SGHAT, CDR2 FQNNGV, per germline. V lost 4 bases to trimming and J lost 5 bases, with 7 bases between them.

Details on this clone: One end of the junction varies from germline; a read error may be responsible. The chain employs TRBV7-9 and TRBJ2-2; 11 bases line up with TRBD2. The CDR3 is 16 residues long. In germline, CDR1 is SEHNR, CDR2 FQNEAQ (reference sequence). The CDR3 is CASRLGAGLAAGELFF. In nucleotides, the CDR3 is TGTGCCAGCAGGTTAGGCGCGGGACTAGCGGCGGGGGAGCTGTTTTTT.

The sample holds a few counts of this clone. The chain is built from TRBV19 and TRBJ2-1, with 7 positions matching TRBD2. Trimming at V came to 3 bases and at J to 5 bases, leaving 4 bases not matched to a gene. Germline values: CDR1 LNHDA, CDR2 SQIVND (reference sequence). CDR3 length: 14 residues. The CDR3 nucleotides are TGTGCCAGTAGTATGGGAGCGGGGCACAATGAGCAGTTCTTC. It is translated as CASSMGAGHNEQFF.

The chain has TRBV13 and TRBJ2-3, with 8 bases identical to TRBD2. The trim removed 8 bases at V and 2 bases at J, leaving 12 bases unmatched. CDR3 length: 16 amino acids. Germline V gene sequence: CDR1 PRHDT, CDR2 FYEKMQ (reference sequence). The CDR3 DNA sequence: TGTGCCAGCGGCGGGGGGTCTAGCGGCTTCACAGATACGCAGTATTTT. Amino acids: CASGGGSSGFTDTQYF. Complete variable domain (other parts from reference TRBV13 and TRBJ2-3): AAGVIQSPRHLIKEKRETATLKCYPIPRHDTVYWYQQGPGQDPQFLISFYEKMQSDKGSIPDRFSAQQFSDYHSELNMSSLELGDSALYFCASGGGSSGFTDTQYFGPGTRLTVL.

The chain uses TRBV5-1 and TRBJ2-3; tentatively, D is TRBD2 (7 bases). This CDR3 contains 16 residues. V lost 3 bases to trimming and J lost 0 bases, with 14 bases between them. Germline assignment: CDR1 SGHRS and CDR2 YFSETQ. The CDR3 region has the DNA TGCGCCAGCAGCTGGGGGCCTAGCGGTAGCACAGATACGCAGTATTTT. Protein product: CASSWGPSGSTDTQYF.

The chain carries TRBV28 and TRBJ1-1; no firm D call. Trimming took 3 bases from V and 1 from J, leaving 9 bases between them. CDR1 MDHEN and CDR2 SYDVKM come from the germline V gene. The CDR3 is 14 residues long. This chain's CDR3 is CASSFSGENTEAFF. The CDR3 DNA follows: TGTGCCAGCAGTTTCAGCGGGGAGAACACTGAAGCTTTCTTT.

This chain connects TRBV28 to TRBJ2-7, with 10 bases lining up with TRBD2. The CDR3 covers 14 residues. The germline V gene encodes CDR1 MDHEN and CDR2 SYDVKM. With V trimmed by 6 bases and J by 6 bases, 8 bases remained unmatched. DNA for the CDR3: TGTGCCAGCAGGCCGAGACTAGCGGGTATCGAGCAGTACTTC. As protein: CASRPRLAGIEQYF.

The rearrangement uses TRBV6-1 and TRBJ1-3, with D unclear. V dropped 3 bases and J dropped 0 bases, with 12 bases sitting between them. The CDR3 spans 16 residues. Germline-derived CDR1 and CDR2 are MNHNS and SASEGT. The CDR3 DNA reads as TGTGCCAGCAGTGAGGCCCTAGGGAGCTCTGGAAACACCATATATTTT. Translated, it gives CASSEALGSSGNTIYF.

This clone occurred once. The CDR3 loop is CASSFQDRGRKKYF. CDR3 DNA: TGTGCCAGCAGCTTTCAAGACAGGGGGCGCAAGAAGTACTTC. This chain connects TRBV7-2 to TRBJ2-7, with 10 bases lining up with TRBD1. V shed 3 bases, J shed 11 bases, and the junction held 10 bases outside the gene matches. CDR1 SGHTA and CDR2 FQGNSA come from the germline V gene. The CDR3 runs to 14 residues.

As concerns this clone: A single base separates this from a much larger clone, so it may be a read error. Other DNA sequences in the sample encode the same CDR3. The chain couples TRBV4-1 to TRBJ2-3; D is unclear. CDR1 and CDR2 from the germline V gene are MGHRA and YSYEKL. Between the trimmed V and J ends, which lost 4 bases and 1 base, there was a span of 6 bases. The CDR3 has 13 residues. CDR3 nucleotides: TGCGCCAGCAGCCTACAGCGCACAGATACGCAGTATTTT. Translating it yields CASSLQRTDTQYF.

This clone was detected only a few times. The chain combines TRBV19 with TRBJ2-3; D not certain. The CDR3 totals 15 residues. Trimming left V 3 bases short and J 1 base short, with 11 bases between. The germline V gene encodes CDR1 LNHDA and CDR2 SQIVND (reference sequence). In nucleotides, the CDR3 is TGTGCCAGTAGTATCAACCCTCGGGGCACAGATACGCAGTATTTT. Its translation is CASSINPRGTDTQYF. The entire variable domain, with the rest obtained from reference TRBV19 and TRBJ2-3, is as follows: DGGITQSPKYLFRKEGQNVTLSCEQNLNHDAMYWYRQDPGQGLRLIYYSQIVNDFQKGDIAEGYSVSREKKESFPLTVTSAQKNPTAFYLCASSINPRGTDTQYFGPGTRLTVL.

This clone came up a few times. This chain uses TRBV28 with TRBJ2-7, with 7 bases aligning to TRBD1. CDR3 length: 12 amino acids. Germline values: CDR1 MDHEN, CDR2 SYDVKM. V shed 4 bases, J shed 7 bases, and the junction held 4 bases outside the gene matches. CDR3 nucleotide sequence: TGTGCCAGCAGTTCCTACAGGGGTGAGCAGTACTTC. Protein product: CASSSYRGEQYF.

The chain recombines TRBV28 with TRBJ2-3; TRBD2 agrees at 12 bases. The germline CDR1 and CDR2 sequences are MDHEN and SYDVKM. V dropped 7 bases and J dropped 5; count of bases not matched to a gene: 13. The CDR3 consists of 17 residues. CDR3 in amino acids: CASNWLAGGKWVDTQYF. Here the CDR3 DNA reads TGTGCCAGCAATTGGCTAGCGGGAGGGAAGTGGGTAGATACGCAGTATTTT.

There are a few counts of this clone. In DNA form, the CDR3 reads TGTGCCAGTAGTACAGGACAGGGTGGCGCGCCCCAGCATTTT. It is translated as CASSTGQGGAPQHF. The chain links TRBV19 to TRBJ1-5, with TRBD1 identical over 8 bases. V lost 4 bases to trimming and J lost 9 bases; unmatched junction nucleotides: 8. Germline assignment: CDR1 LNHDA and CDR2 SQIVND (reference sequence). This CDR3 has 14 residues. Using reference TRBV19 and TRBJ1-5 for the parts outside the CDR3, the full variable domain is DGGITQSPKYLFRKEGQNVTLSCEQNLNHDAMYWYRQDPGQGLRLIYYSQIVNDFQKGDIAEGYSVSREKKESFPLTVTSAQKNPTAFYLCASSTGQGGAPQHFGDGTRLSIL.

There are a few counts of this clone. The gene calls are TRBV6-1 and TRBJ1-5; perhaps TRBD1 as D (6 bases). Trimming cost V 1 base and J 4 bases, with 20 bases left between them. CDR1 is MNHNS, CDR2 SASEGT, per germline. CDR3 length equals 18 residues. The CDR3 loop is CASSEGAGGSSLNQPQHF. In DNA form, the CDR3 reads TGTGCCAGCAGTGAAGGGGCGGGGGGCTCAAGCTTGAATCAGCCCCAGCATTTT.

The chain has TRBV29-1 and TRBJ2-5; D is unresolved. V lost 4 bases and J 5 bases, leaving 14 bases between the germline ends. Germline-derived CDR1 and CDR2 are SQVTM and ANQGSEA. The CDR3 is 13 residues long. This CDR3 reads CSVAWSPEETQYF. DNA for the CDR3: TGCAGCGTTGCCTGGAGCCCCGAGGAGACCCAGTACTTC.